A single sample is the source of the 19 T cell receptor beta chains below, sequenced in a study of T cell responses to AZD1222 COVID-19 vaccine (TCRdb year 2021). The library came from the immunoSEQ multiplex PCR assay. In its TCRdb copy, this immuneACCESS table keeps in-frame sequences only and misses some clones. Where compared with another copy, unresolved V genes explain less than half of these, and the others have no known cause. In all, the sample holds 150,000 or so clones, and approximately 90% of those were seen once. The ten most abundant clones make up more than 1.3% of the sample. The sample's time point label is to be understood as: baseline before first vaccination. The material was peripheral blood, obtained on day 0 of AZD1222 vaccination. These receptor sequences come from an adult in good health.

The chain has TRBV2 and TRBJ2-2; 13 bases fit TRBD2. After removal of 6 bases from V and 7 bases from J, the junction contained 2 bases not matched to a gene. Germline V CDR1 and CDR2: SNHLY, FYNNEI. The CDR3 has 14 amino acids. The CDR3 sequence: CASRGLAGFGELFF. The CDR3 region has the DNA TGTGCCAGCAGGGGACTAGCGGGGTTCGGGGAGCTGTTTTTT.

The chain combines TRBV28 with TRBJ1-5; TRBD1 matches 7 bases. The CDR3 is made up of 16 amino acids. The germline V gene encodes CDR1 MDHEN and CDR2 SYDVKM. The J segment lost 4 bases and the V segment lost 6 bases, leaving 12 bases of the junction unmatched. The CDR3 bases are TGTGCCAGCAGGGGGGGACAGAGAATGGGAAATCAGCCCCAGCATTTT. It specifies CASRGGQRMGNQPQHF.

The V gene is TRBV28, the J gene TRBJ1-2, with 9 positions matching TRBD1. Losses at the gene ends were 5 bases for V and 8 bases for J; bases not matched to a gene: 12. The CDR3 extends over 15 amino acids. Looked up from germline, CDR1 is MDHEN and CDR2 is SYDVKM. The CDR3 DNA follows: TGTGCCAGCAGTCCCCTGACAGGGGGGATGTACGGCTACACCTTC. It translates to CASSPLTGGMYGYTF.

This rearrangement joins TRBV6-1 to TRBJ1-1, with 7 nucleotides matching TRBD1. Germline V gene lookup returns CDR1 MNHNS and CDR2 SASEGT. The junction had 2 bases not matched to a gene; V was cut back by 2 bases and J by 8 bases. The CDR3 length is 12 residues. CDR3 nucleotides: TGTGCCAGCAGTGAAACGACAGGGGAAGCTTTCTTT. This translates into CASSETTGEAFF.

This chain uses TRBV5-6 with TRBJ1-1; D ambiguous. Germline V gene data show CDR1 as SGHDT and CDR2 as YYEEEE. Trimming removed 3 bases from V and 1 base from J, with 4 bases in between. This CDR3 region has 12 residues. The CDR3 coding sequence is TGTGCCAGCAGCTACGGGAACACTGAAGCTTTCTTT. Amino acid sequence: CASSYGNTEAFF.

This chain connects TRBV3-1 (or the pseudogene TRBV3-2) to TRBJ1-1; D ambiguous. Trimming left V 0 bases short and J 6 bases short, with 23 bases between. Germline loops: CDR1 LGHDT, CDR2 YNNKEL (reference sequence). The CDR3 spans 18 residues. CDR3 region: CASSQDHVPSGRYPEAFF. In DNA, the CDR3 is TGTGCCAGCAGCCAAGATCATGTACCATCCGGGAGGTATCCTGAAGCTTTCTTT.

V is TRBV2 and J is TRBJ1-1; D is ambiguous. Trimming took off 0 bases at V and 10 bases at J, with 6 bases between the two ends. Germline CDR1 reads SNHLY; CDR2 reads FYNNEI. The CDR3 is made up of 11 amino acids. The CDR3 protein is CASSEAERAFF. As DNA, the CDR3 is TGTGCCAGCAGTGAAGCAGAGAGAGCTTTCTTT.

This clone was detected once. The chain combines TRBV29-1 with TRBJ2-5; either TRBD1 or TRBD2 may supply D (5 bases each). The CDR3 loop spans 13 amino acids. Germline V gives CDR1 SQVTM, CDR2 ANQGSEA. Trimming took off 4 bases at V and 2 bases at J, with 11 bases between the two ends. The CDR3 reads CSVATGAQETQYF. DNA for the CDR3: TGCAGCGTTGCAACCGGGGCACAAGAGACCCAGTACTTC.

In its sample, this clone was seen once. The J gene is TRBJ2-1, the V gene TRBV5-1; D call uncertain. This CDR3 is 14 amino acids long. Germline assignment: CDR1 SGHRS and CDR2 YFSETQ. Deletions cut 6 bases from V and 2 bases from J, with 12 bases between. The CDR3 is CASKMDGPYNEQFF. The CDR3, as DNA: TGCGCCAGCAAGATGGACGGCCCCTACAATGAGCAGTTCTTC.

The gene calls are TRBV11-1 and TRBJ1-1; D not certain. Trimming took 1 base from V and 0 from J, leaving 6 bases between them. The CDR3 length is 14 residues. Germline V gene sequence: CDR1 SGHAT, CDR2 FQDESV (reference sequence). Here the CDR3 reads CASSLGTLNTEAFF. CDR3 bases: TGTGCCAGCAGCTTAGGTACCTTGAACACTGAAGCTTTCTTT.

V gene TRBV6-2 or TRBV6-3 combines with J gene TRBJ2-1, with 9 bases aligning to TRBD2. The germline V gene encodes CDR1 MNHEY and CDR2 SVGEGT. V shed 2 bases and J 8 bases; nucleotides not matched to a gene: 10. The CDR3 contains 16 residues. CDR3 sequence (DNA): TGTGCCAGCAGTTACCTAGCGGGGTCCGGAGGCCATGAGCAGTTCTTC. Translated, it gives CASSYLAGSGGHEQFF.

A single count supports this clone. The J gene is TRBJ1-2, the V gene TRBV28, with TRBD1 as a possible D gene (6 bases). V lost 10 bases and J 4 bases, leaving 19 bases between the germline ends. This CDR3 is 14 amino acids long. Germline assignment: CDR1 MDHEN and CDR2 SYDVKM. The CDR3 here is CATFWDKSFYGYTF. Written as DNA, the CDR3 is TGTGCCACCTTCTGGGACAAGAGCTTCTATGGCTACACCTTC.

The CDR3 DNA is TGTGCCAGCAGCCTACCCCGCAGCGACTGGGGGGCCGGGGAGCTGTTTTTT. As protein: CASSLPRSDWGAGELFF. J is TRBJ2-2 and V is TRBV7-2; D perhaps matches TRBD2 (6 bases). The length of the CDR3 is 17 residues. The germline V gene encodes CDR1 SGHTA and CDR2 FQGNSA. Trimming removed 5 bases from V and 6 bases from J, with 22 bases in between.

This clone came up a few times. This chain uses TRBV6-2 or TRBV6-3 with TRBJ1-1; D uncertain. Trimming cost V 0 bases and J 1 base, with 3 bases left between them. CDR1 and CDR2 from the germline V gene are MNHEY and SVGEGT. CDR3 length: 13 residues. The CDR3 sequence: CASSYSRNTEAFF. The DNA of the CDR3 is TGTGCCAGCAGTTACTCTAGGAACACTGAAGCTTTCTTT.

The chain is built from TRBV11-3 and TRBJ1-1; D is perhaps TRBD1 (5 bases). CDR1 and CDR2 (germline): SGHNT, YENEEA. Trimming pared 2 bases from V and 10 bases from J, leaving 11 bases between. The CDR3 totals 12 residues. In DNA form, the CDR3 reads TGTGCCAGCAGCTTACTCCGGGACTCAGCTTTCTTT. It is translated as CASSLLRDSAFF.

The rearrangement joins TRBV18 to TRBJ2-2; 7 bases line up with TRBD2. With V trimmed by 4 bases and J by 0 bases, 8 bases remained unmatched. There are 17 residues in the CDR3. Looked up from germline, CDR1 is KGHSH and CDR2 is LQKENI. This chain's CDR3 is CASSLNWEGPNTGELFF. CDR3 bases: TGTGCCAGCTCACTTAACTGGGAGGGGCCGAACACCGGGGAGCTGTTTTTT.

The CDR3 nucleotides read TGTGCCAGCAGCTTGGCCGGGACAGGGACAGATACGCAGTATTTT. This sequence encodes CASSLAGTGTDTQYF. The chain employs TRBV5-8 and TRBJ2-3; TRBD1 matches 9 bases. V lost 0 bases to trimming and J lost 3 bases; unmatched junction nucleotides: 2. Germline CDR1 reads SGHTS; CDR2 reads YDEGEE. The CDR3 length is 15 residues. The variable domain in full, with the rest retrieved from reference TRBV5-8 and TRBJ2-3, is EAGVTQSPTHLIKTRGQQATLRCSPISGHTSVYWYQQALGLGLQFLLWYDEGEERNRGNFPPRFSGRQFPNYSSELNVNALELEDSALYLCASSLAGTGTDTQYFGPGTRLTVL.

The J gene is TRBJ1-2, the V gene TRBV6-1; D uncertain. CDR1 is MNHNS, CDR2 SASEGT, per germline. This CDR3 has 14 amino acids. V was cut by 3 bases and J by 4 bases, with 12 bases left in between. CDR3 residues: CASSDRVGSYGYTF. CDR3 in DNA: TGTGCCAGCAGTGATCGGGTGGGGTCCTATGGCTACACCTTC.

The chain is built from TRBV11-3 and TRBJ2-7; D gene ambiguous. The CDR3 length is 14 residues. V lost 1 base and J lost 4, with 11 bases in between. The germline V gene has CDR1 SGHNT and CDR2 YENEEA. Here the CDR3 reads CASSLADGDYEQYF. The DNA of the CDR3 is TGTGCCAGCAGCTTAGCGGACGGAGATTACGAGCAGTACTTC. Using reference TRBV11-3 and TRBJ2-7 for the parts outside the CDR3, the full variable domain is EAGVVQSPRYKIIEKKQPVAFWCNPISGHNTLYWYLQNLGQGPELLIRYENEEAVDDSQLPKDRFSAERLKGVDSTLKIQPAELGDSAVYLCASSLADGDYEQYFGPGTRLTVT.